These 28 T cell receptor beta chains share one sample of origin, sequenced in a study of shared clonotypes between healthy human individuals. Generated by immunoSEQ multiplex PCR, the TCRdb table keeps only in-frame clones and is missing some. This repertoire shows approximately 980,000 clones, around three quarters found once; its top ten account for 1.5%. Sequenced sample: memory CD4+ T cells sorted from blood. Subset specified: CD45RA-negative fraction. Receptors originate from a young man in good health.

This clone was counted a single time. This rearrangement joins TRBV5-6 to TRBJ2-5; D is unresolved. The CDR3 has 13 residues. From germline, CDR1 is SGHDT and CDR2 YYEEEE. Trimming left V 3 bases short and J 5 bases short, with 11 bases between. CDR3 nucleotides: TGTGCCAGCAGCTCTGACCTACGGGAGACCCAGTACTTC. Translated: CASSSDLRETQYF.

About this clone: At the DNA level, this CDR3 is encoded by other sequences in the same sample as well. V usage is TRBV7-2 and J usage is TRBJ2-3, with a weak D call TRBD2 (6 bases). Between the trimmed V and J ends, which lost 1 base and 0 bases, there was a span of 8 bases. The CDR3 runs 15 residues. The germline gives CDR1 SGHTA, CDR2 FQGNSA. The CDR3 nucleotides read TGTGCCAGCAGCTTAGACGGGAGTAGCACAGATACGCAGTATTTT. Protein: CASSLDGSSTDTQYF. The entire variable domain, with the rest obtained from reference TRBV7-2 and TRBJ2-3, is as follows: GAGVSQSPSNKVTEKGKDVELRCDPISGHTALYWYRQSLGQGLEFLIYFQGNSAPDKSGLPSDRFSAERTGGSVSTLTIQRTQQEDSAVYLCASSLDGSSTDTQYFGPGTRLTVL.

As DNA, the CDR3 is TGTGCCAGCAGGGCCCAGGACACGCTGAACACTGAAGCTTTCTTT. It encodes CASRAQDTLNTEAFF. This chain links TRBV6-1 with TRBJ1-1, with D perhaps matching TRBD1 (5 bases). This CDR3 comprises 15 residues. Germline CDR1 reads MNHNS; CDR2 reads SASEGT. With 6 bases removed from V and 0 bases from J, the gap between germline ends came to 14 bases.

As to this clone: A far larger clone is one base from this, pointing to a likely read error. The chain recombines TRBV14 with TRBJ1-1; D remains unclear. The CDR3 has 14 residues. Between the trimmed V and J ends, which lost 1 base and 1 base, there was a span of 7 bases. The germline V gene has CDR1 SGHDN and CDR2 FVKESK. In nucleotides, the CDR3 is TGTGCCAGCAGCCAAGGGGCGTCGAACACTGAAGCTTTCTTT. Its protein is CASSQGASNTEAFF. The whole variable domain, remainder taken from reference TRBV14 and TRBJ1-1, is EAGVTQFPSHSVIEKGQTVTLRCDPISGHDNLYWYRRVMGKEIKFLLHFVKESKQDESGMPNNRFLAERTGGTYSTLKVQPAELEDSGVYFCASSQGASNTEAFFGQGTRLTVV.

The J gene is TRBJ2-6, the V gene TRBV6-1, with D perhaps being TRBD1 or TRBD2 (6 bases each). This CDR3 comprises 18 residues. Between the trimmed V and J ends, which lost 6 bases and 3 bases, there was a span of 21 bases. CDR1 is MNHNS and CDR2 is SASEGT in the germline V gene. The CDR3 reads CASREIFSGAVGANVLTF. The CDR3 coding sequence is TGTGCCAGCAGGGAAATTTTCTCGGGGGCTGTTGGGGCCAACGTCCTGACTTTC.

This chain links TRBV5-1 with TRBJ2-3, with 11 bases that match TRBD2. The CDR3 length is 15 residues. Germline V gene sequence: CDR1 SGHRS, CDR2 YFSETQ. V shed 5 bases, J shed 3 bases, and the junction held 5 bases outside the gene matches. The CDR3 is CASRQTSGKTDTQYF. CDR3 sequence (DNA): TGCGCCAGCAGGCAGACTAGCGGGAAAACAGATACGCAGTATTTT.

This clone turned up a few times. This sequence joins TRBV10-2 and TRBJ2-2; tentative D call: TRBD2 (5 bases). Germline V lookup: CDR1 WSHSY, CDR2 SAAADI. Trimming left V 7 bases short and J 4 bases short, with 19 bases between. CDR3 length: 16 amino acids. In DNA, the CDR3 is TGCGCCAGCATAACGGGTCGGCTAGCCCGCACCGGGGAGCTGTTTTTT. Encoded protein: CASITGRLARTGELFF.

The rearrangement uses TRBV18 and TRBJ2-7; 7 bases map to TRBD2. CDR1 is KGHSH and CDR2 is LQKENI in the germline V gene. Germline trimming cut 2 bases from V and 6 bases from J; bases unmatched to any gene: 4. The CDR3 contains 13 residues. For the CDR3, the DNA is TGTGCCAGCTCACCATCCTCGGGGGGCGAGCAGTACTTC. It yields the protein CASSPSSGGEQYF.

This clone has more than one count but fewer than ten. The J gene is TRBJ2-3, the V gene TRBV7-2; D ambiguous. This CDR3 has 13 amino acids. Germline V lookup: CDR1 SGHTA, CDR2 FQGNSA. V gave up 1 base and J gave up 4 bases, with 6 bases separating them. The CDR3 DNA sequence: TGTGCCAGCAGCTTAGACTACTCAGATACGCAGTATTTT. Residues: CASSLDYSDTQYF.

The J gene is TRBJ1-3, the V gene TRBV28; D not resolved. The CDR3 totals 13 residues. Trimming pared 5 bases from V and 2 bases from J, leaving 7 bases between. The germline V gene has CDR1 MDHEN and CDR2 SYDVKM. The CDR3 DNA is TGTGCCAGCAGTCTCCAGGCTGGAAACACCATATATTTT. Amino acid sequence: CASSLQAGNTIYF. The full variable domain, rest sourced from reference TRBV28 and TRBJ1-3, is DVKVTQSSRYLVKRTGEKVFLECVQDMDHENMFWYRQDPGLGLRLIYFSYDVKMKEKGDIPEGYSVSREKKERFSLILESASTNQTSMYLCASSLQAGNTIYFGEGSWLTVV.

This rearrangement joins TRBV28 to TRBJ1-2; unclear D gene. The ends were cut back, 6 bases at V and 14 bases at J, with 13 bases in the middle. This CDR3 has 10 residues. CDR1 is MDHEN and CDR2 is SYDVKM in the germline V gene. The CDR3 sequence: CASSLDRLTF. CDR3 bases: TGTGCCAGCAGCCTTGACCGTCTAACCTTC.

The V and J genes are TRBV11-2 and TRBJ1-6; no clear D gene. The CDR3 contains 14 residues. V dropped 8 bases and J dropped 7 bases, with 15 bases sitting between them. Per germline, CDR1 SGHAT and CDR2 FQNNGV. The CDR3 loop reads CASWSRVKNSPLHF. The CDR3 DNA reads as TGTGCCAGCTGGAGTCGGGTAAAAAATTCACCCCTCCACTTT.

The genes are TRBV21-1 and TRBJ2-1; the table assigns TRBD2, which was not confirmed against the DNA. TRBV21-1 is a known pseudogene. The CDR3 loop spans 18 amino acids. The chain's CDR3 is CASSKGEELTGWYNEQFF. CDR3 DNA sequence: TGTGCCAGCAGCAAAGGGGAGGAGCTGACCGGATGGTACAATGAGCAGTTCTTC.

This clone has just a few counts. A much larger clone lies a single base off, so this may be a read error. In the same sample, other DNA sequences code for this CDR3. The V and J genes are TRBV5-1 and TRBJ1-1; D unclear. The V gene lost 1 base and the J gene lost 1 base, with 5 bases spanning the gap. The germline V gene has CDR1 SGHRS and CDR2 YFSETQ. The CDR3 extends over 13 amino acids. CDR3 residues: CASSLRENTEAFF. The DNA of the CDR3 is TGCGCCAGCAGCTTGAGAGAGAACACTGAAGCTTTCTTT.

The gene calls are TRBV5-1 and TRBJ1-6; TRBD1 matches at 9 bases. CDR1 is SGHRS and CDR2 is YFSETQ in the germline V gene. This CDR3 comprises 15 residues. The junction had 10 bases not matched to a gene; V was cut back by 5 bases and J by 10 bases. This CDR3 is CASSRDRAGGSPLHF. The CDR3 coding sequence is TGCGCCAGCAGTCGGGACAGGGCAGGGGGATCACCCCTCCACTTT. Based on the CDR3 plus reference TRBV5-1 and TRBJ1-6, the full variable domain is KAGVTQTPRYLIKTRGQQVTLSCSPISGHRSVSWYQQTPGQGLQFLFEYFSETQRNKGNFPGRFSGRQFSNSRSEMNVSTLELGDSALYLCASSRDRAGGSPLHFGNGTRLTVT.

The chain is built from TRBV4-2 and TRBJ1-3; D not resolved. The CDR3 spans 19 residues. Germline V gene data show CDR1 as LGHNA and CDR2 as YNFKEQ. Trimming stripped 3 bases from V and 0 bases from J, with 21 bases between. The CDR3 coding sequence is TGTGCCAGCAGCCAGATGTCAAATGCGGCCGGGAACTCTGGAAACACCATATATTTT. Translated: CASSQMSNAAGNSGNTIYF.

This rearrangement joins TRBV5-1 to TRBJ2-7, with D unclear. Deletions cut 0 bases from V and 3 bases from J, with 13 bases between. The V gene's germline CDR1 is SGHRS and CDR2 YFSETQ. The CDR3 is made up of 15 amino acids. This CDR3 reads CASSLGGGGNYEQYF. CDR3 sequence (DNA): TGCGCCAGCAGCTTGGGAGGTGGTGGAAACTACGAGCAGTACTTC.

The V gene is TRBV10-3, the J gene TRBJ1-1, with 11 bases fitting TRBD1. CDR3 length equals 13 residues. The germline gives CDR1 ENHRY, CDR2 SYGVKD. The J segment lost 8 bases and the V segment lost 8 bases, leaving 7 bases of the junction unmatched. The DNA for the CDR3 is TGTGCCATCGGAAGGGACAGGGGGTCGGAAGCTTTCTTT. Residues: CAIGRDRGSEAFF.

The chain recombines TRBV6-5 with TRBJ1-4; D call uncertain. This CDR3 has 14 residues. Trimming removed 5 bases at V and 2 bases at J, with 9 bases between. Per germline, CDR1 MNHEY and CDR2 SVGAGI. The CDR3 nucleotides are TGTGCCAGCAGTCAAAGGCAGACTAATGAAAAACTGTTTTTT. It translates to CASSQRQTNEKLFF.

The CDR3 coding sequence is TGTGCCAGCAGCTTCCTCGGGTTCTCCTCATCACCCCTCCACTTT. Protein sequence: CASSFLGFSSSPLHF. V gene TRBV7-8 combines with J gene TRBJ1-6, with D hard to call. V lost 3 bases to trimming and J lost 10 bases, with 16 bases between them. CDR3 size: 15 residues. Germline V gives CDR1 SGHVS, CDR2 FQNEAQ.

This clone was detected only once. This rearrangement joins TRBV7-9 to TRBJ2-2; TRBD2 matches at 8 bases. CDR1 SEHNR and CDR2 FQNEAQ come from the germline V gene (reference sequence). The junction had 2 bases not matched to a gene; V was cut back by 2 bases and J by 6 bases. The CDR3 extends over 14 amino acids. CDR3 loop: CASSLNGRAGELFF. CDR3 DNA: TGTGCCAGCAGCTTAAACGGGAGGGCCGGGGAGCTGTTTTTT.

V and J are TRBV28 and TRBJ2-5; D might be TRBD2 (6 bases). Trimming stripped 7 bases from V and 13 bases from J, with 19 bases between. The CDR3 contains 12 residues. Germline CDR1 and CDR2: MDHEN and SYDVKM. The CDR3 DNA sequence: TGTGCCAGCACCCGAACGCGGGGAATTAGGTACTTC. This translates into CASTRTRGIRYF.

The CDR3 DNA reads as TGTGCCAGCAGCCGCGGGACTAGCGGAAGCACAGATACGCAGTATTTT. It codes for CASSRGTSGSTDTQYF. The chain couples TRBV11-2 to TRBJ2-3, with 11 bases identical to TRBD2. The CDR3 length is 16 residues. V was pared by 5 bases and J by 0 bases, with 4 bases of the junction left unmatched. Germline-derived CDR1 and CDR2 are SGHAT and FQNNGV.

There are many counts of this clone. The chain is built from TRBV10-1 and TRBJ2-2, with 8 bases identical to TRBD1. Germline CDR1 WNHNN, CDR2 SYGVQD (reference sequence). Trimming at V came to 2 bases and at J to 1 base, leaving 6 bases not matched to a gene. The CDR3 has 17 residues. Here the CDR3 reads CASSEDQGALNTGELFF. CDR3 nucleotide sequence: TGCGCCAGCAGTGAGGATCAGGGGGCTCTGAACACCGGGGAGCTGTTTTTT.

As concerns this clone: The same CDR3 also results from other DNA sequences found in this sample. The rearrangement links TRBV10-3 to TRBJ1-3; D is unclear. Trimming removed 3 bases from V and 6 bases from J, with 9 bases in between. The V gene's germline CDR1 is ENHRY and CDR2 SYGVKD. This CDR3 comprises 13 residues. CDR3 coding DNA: TGTGCCATCAGTGACCCGGCCCAAAACACCATATATTTT. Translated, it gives CAISDPAQNTIYF.

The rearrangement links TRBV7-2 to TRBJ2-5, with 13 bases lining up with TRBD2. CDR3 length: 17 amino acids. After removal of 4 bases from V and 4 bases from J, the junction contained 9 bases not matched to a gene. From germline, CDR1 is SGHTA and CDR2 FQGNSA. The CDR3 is CASSSQGLAGVRETQYF. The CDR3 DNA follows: TGTGCCAGCAGCTCCCAAGGACTAGCGGGAGTTAGAGAGACCCAGTACTTC.

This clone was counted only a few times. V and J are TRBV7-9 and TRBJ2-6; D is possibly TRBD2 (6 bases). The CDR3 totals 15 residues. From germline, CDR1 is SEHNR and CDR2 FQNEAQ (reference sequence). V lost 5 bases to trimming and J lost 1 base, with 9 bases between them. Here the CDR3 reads CASSQTSSGANVLTF. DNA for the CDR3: TGTGCCAGCAGCCAGACTAGTTCTGGGGCCAACGTCCTGACTTTC.

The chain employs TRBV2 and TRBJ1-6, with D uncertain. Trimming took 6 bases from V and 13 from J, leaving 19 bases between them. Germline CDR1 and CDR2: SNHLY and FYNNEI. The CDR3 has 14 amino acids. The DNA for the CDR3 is TGTGCCAGCAGCGACCCCAATACAGTTTCCCCCCTCCACTTT. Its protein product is CASSDPNTVSPLHF.